The clone carrying this T cell receptor beta chain showed up just once. The entry originates in a study of blood T cell repertoires in COVID-19. Whole-study context: T cells, B-cell-depleted T cells, or PBMCs provided the cDNA or gDNA that served as material.

This CDR3 contains 16 residues. V dropped 6 bases and J dropped 7; count of bases not matched to a gene: 14. Looked up from germline, CDR1 is SNHLY and CDR2 is FYNNEI. Individuals aged about 18 to 89 years were recruited from 24 US areas. In assigning cohorts, the study relied on participant-reported clinical history. In the original workflow: Estimation of nucleated cell counts was performed using reference gene primer amplification. Data came from immunoSEQ multiplex PCR; TCRdb stores just in-frame clones and leaves some out. D and trimming were read from the DNA, whereas the V and J calls and clone size are those reported in that table. The data contain 150,000 to 200,000 clones, approximately 83% of them singletons.

The chain uses TRBV2 and TRBJ2-5; 10 nucleotides match TRBD2. The sequence derives from a man aged 35-49 years who had recovered from COVID-19. Sequenced input: PBMCs or T cells enriched from blood (not recorded which). The CDR3 DNA reads as TGTGCCAGCAGGGCCTTAGCGGGGGGCCAGATTGCGACCCAGTACTTC. It yields the protein CASRALAGGQIATQYF.